The clone carrying this T cell receptor (beta chain) was counted ten times or more. The data were obtained in a study of Graves' ophthalmopathy and Graves' hyperthyroidism. Amplification of TCR beta CDR3 regions used RNA transcripts. First-round RT-PCR with HTBI primers preceded a second-round multiplex PCR. TCRdb passed the multiplex PCR reads through MiXCR, listing each CDR3 protein once. The repertoire consists of roughly 350,000 distinct CDR3 sequences, with 17% occurring once and the leading ten covering roughly 2.3%. The sequence was collected from an adult woman with stable Graves' hyperthyroidism. Sequencing input: peripheral blood.

CDR3 coding DNA: TGTGCCAGCAGTCGAGCTAGCGGGGACAACACCGGGGAGCTGTTTTTT. Encoded protein: CASSRASGDNTGELFF. The gene calls are TRBV6-5 and TRBJ2-2; 9 nucleotides line up with TRBD2. The CDR3 totals 16 residues. V trimming: 5 bases; J trimming: 2 bases; junction bases outside the gene matches: 6. From germline, CDR1 is MNHEY and CDR2 SVGAGI.